This T cell receptor (beta chain) was captured by sequencing in a study of cytomegalovirus exposure and HLA in healthy donors. PCR amplification relied on 60 Vbeta primers (plus 13 Jbeta primers). In the authors' workflow: A later analysis tallied approximately 80 million unique TCR beta chains, 9.5 million to 14 million of them shared. The data were produced by immunoSEQ multiplex PCR, yet TCRdb's version contains in-frame clones alone and is incomplete. V, J and clone size are those of that table, while D and trimming were read from the DNA. The repertoire shows 150,000 to 200,000 clones; the top ten hold 6.5%. Study outcomes and limitations: Reports showed the classifier diagnosing cytomegalovirus status with high specificity and sensitivity. In vitro work confirmed that a few CMV-associated chains recognize CMV antigens.

About this clone itself: Antigen specificity is unknown.

The sequencing input was PBMCs. This TCR derives from a young man in good health and CMV-seronegative.

The CDR3 spells CASSFERTTYEQYF. The CDR3 coding sequence is TGCGCCAGCAGCTTCGAGAGGACTACCTACGAGCAGTACTTC. The gene calls are TRBV5-1 and TRBJ2-7, with TRBD2 as a possible D gene (6 bases). Germline-derived CDR1 and CDR2 are SGHRS and YFSETQ. CDR3 length: 14 amino acids. V lost 2 bases and J 2 bases, leaving 11 bases between the germline ends.